The clone carrying this TCR beta chain was seen just once. The germline V gene has CDR1 SGHTA and CDR2 FQGTGA. Between the trimmed V and J ends, which lost 2 bases and 8 bases, there was a span of 12 bases. CDR3 length: 13 residues. The source of the sample is a study of shared clonotypes between healthy human individuals. The repertoire was sequenced with immunoSEQ multiplex PCR; TCRdb's copy has only in-frame clones and lacks some. Among about 710,000 clones, 60% to 75% were seen once, and the ten largest hold around 1.8%. The sample consisted of memory CD4+ T cells sorted from blood. Subset denoted: CD45RA-negative fraction. The chain employs TRBV7-3 and TRBJ1-2, with D tentatively TRBD1 (6 bases). This TCR was recovered from a young woman in good health. The CDR3 DNA sequence: TGTGCCAGCAGCTTACGTACAGGGCGAGGCTACACCTTC. Protein sequence: CASSLRTGRGYTF.